These 5 T cell receptor beta chains originate from one sample sequenced in a study of blood T cell repertoires in COVID-19 (dated by TCRdb to between 2020 and 2021). Library preparation employed the immunoSEQ multiplex PCR assay. TCRdb stores this immuneACCESS table with in-frame sequences only. Part of the clones is absent; in the studies checked, under half of the shortfall reflects unresolved V genes, and no reason is known for the rest. Recorded for this sample are some 20,000 clones; more than 75% of them occurred a single time. Clones ranked in the top ten supply 3.8% of the sample. Specimen: peripheral blood. These receptors were taken from a man between 45 and 60 years old with active COVID-19.

The chain couples TRBV4-1 to TRBJ1-2; perhaps TRBD1 as D (5 bases). V was shortened by 4 bases and J by 3 bases, with 15 bases between the two germline ends. Germline CDR1 and CDR2: MGHRA and YSYEKL. The CDR3 length is 15 residues. The CDR3 protein is CASSLRAGGDYGYTF. The CDR3 coding sequence is TGCGCCAGCAGCCTCCGAGCGGGGGGAGACTATGGCTACACCTTC.

J is TRBJ2-7 and V is TRBV18, with a weak D call TRBD2 (6 bases). Germline V gives CDR1 KGHSH, CDR2 LQKENI. V lost 2 bases and J 7 bases, leaving 18 bases between the germline ends. This CDR3 comprises 15 residues. CDR3 amino acids: CASSPVDTGVGEQYF. As DNA, the CDR3 is TGTGCCAGCTCACCAGTAGACACGGGGGTCGGTGAGCAGTACTTC.

This chain uses TRBV5-6 with TRBJ2-5; 7 nucleotides agree with TRBD2. The germline gives CDR1 SGHDT, CDR2 YYEEEE. Germline trimming cut 3 bases from V and 2 bases from J; bases unmatched to any gene: 7. This CDR3 is 15 amino acids long. In DNA, the CDR3 is TGTGCCAGCAGCTATAACGGGGGGTGGCAAGAGACCCAGTACTTC. Translated: CASSYNGGWQETQYF.

The gene calls are TRBV30 and TRBJ1-4; 7 nucleotides agree with TRBD1. Losses at the gene ends were 5 bases for V and 4 bases for J; bases not matched to a gene: 10. The germline gives CDR1 GTSNPN, CDR2 SVGIG (reference sequence). The CDR3 spans 15 residues. The CDR3 spells CAWARGDSLNEKLFF. The CDR3, as DNA: TGTGCCTGGGCCCGAGGGGACAGCCTTAATGAAAAACTGTTTTTT.

This clone has a handful of counts. The rearrangement joins TRBV2 to TRBJ1-2, with D tentatively TRBD1 (6 bases). The V gene's germline CDR1 is SNHLY and CDR2 FYNNEI. Between the trimmed V and J ends, which lost 6 bases and 8 bases, there was a span of 16 bases. The CDR3 has 13 residues. The CDR3 protein is CASRATGLGGYTF. The CDR3 DNA reads as TGTGCCAGCAGGGCTACAGGGTTGGGGGGCTACACCTTC.